These T cell receptor beta chains were read from a single sample in a study of CD8 T cells in Susac syndrome. One entry per CDR3 protein results from TCRdb running MiXCR on the immunoSEQ multiplex PCR reads. The sample has roughly 250,000 distinct CDR3 sequences, around 96% seen once; the top ten hold approximately 0.094%. Specimen: CD4+ T cells from PBMCs. The receptors here all came from a human donor with Susac syndrome. Both conserved end residues are part of each CDR3. A D gene is named only where the DNA matches it firmly. Clone size is shown for a subset of rows, as once, few, many or a class of expanded clone.

size	J	D	V	DNA	CDR3
-	TRBJ2-1	-	TRBV5-1	TGCGCCAGCAGCCCCGGGATCGACAATGAGCAGTTCTTC	CASSPGIDNEQFF
-	TRBJ2-1	TRBD1	TRBV12-3/TRBV12-4	TGTGCCAGCAGTCTAAACAGGGGTCTCTACAATGAGCAGTTCTTC	CASSLNRGLYNEQFF
once	TRBJ1-3	-	TRBV29-1	TGCAGCGCCCAACGGGCAGGGAGGGACACCATATATTTT	CSAQRAGRDTIYF
once	TRBJ1-2	TRBD1	TRBV20-1	TGCAGTGCTAGAGAAAGGCGACAGGGATTGAGTGGCTACACCTTC	CSARERRQGLSGYTF
-	TRBJ1-1	-	TRBV2	TGTGCCAGCAGTGAATACGGTCCCGGGAACACTGAAGCTTTCTTT	CASSEYGPGNTEAFF
-	TRBJ2-7	-	TRBV5-1	TGCGCCAGCAGCTTGGATAGCGACCAGTACTTC	CASSLDSDQYF
-	TRBJ2-7	-	TRBV9	TGTGCCAGCAGCGTAGGACAGCCCTACGAGCAGTACTTC	CASSVGQPYEQYF
-	TRBJ2-5	TRBD2	TRBV29-1	TGCAGCGTTGAAGATACGGGACTAGCGGCACAAGAGACCCAGTACTTC	CSVEDTGLAAQETQYF
-	TRBJ2-2	TRBD1	TRBV18	TGTGCCAGCTCACCGGACAGGGACACCGGGGAGCTGTTTTTT	CASSPDRDTGELFF
-	TRBJ1-2	-	TRBV5-4	TGTGCCAGCAGCGTACAAACAGGGAGTTACTATGGCTACACCTTC	CASSVQTGSYYGYTF
once	TRBJ1-1	TRBD1	TRBV9	TGTGCCAGCAGCGGAAGGACAGGGCCAAGCGGGGCTTTCTTT	CASSGRTGPSGAFF
-	TRBJ2-7	-	TRBV4-1	TGCGCCAGCAGCCAAGTATACAGAAACAAGGGCGACGAGCAGTACTTC	CASSQVYRNKGDEQYF
-	TRBJ2-6	TRBD1	TRBV11-2	TGTGCCAGCAGCCTCAGACAGGGGAACTCTGGGGCCAACGTCCTGACTTTC	CASSLRQGNSGANVLTF
-	TRBJ2-1	TRBD2	TRBV4-1	TGCGCCAGCAGCCAGGGACTAGCGGGAGTCAATGAGCAGTTCTTC	CASSQGLAGVNEQFF
-	TRBJ2-1	TRBD2	TRBV20-1	TGCAGTGCTACCAGGACTAGCGGGACGGTCTCCTACAATGAGCAGTTCTTC	CSATRTSGTVSYNEQFF
-	TRBJ2-1	-	TRBV28	TGTGCCAGCAGACCGTCTCCGGGCCGCCACAAGTTCTTC	CASRPSPGRHKFF
-	TRBJ2-1	-	TRBV19	TGTGCCAGTAGTCCAATACCATCCGGAACCTACAATGAGCAGTTCTTC	CASSPIPSGTYNEQFF
-	TRBJ2-5	-	TRBV3-1	TGTGCCAGCGGGGCGGGGGCCGAGACCCAGTACTTC	CASGAGAETQYF
-	TRBJ1-5	-	TRBV7-6	TGTGCCAGCAGCTTAGGGGCCCAACAGAATCAGCCCCAGCATTTT	CASSLGAQQNQPQHF
-	TRBJ2-7	TRBD2	TRBV29-1	TGCAGCGCAGGTCTAGCGGGAGAGAGAGACGAGCAGTACTTC	CSAGLAGERDEQYF
-	TRBJ2-1	-	TRBV7-8	TGTGCCAGCCAAAAGGGCTGGGGCGCCGAGCAGTTCTTC	CASQKGWGAEQFF
-	TRBJ1-2	-	TRBV25-1	TGTGCCAGCAGTGAACTCGGTGATGGCTACACCTTC	CASSELGDGYTF
-	TRBJ2-3	TRBD2	TRBV7-9	TGTGCCAGCAGCTTAAGGCTAGCGGGGATACACACAGATACGCAGTATTTT	CASSLRLAGIHTDTQYF
-	TRBJ2-5	-	TRBV21-1	TGTGCCAGCAGCGCCCCCGGGACAGGGGGCGAGACCCAGTACTTC	CASSAPGTGGETQYF
-	TRBJ1-4	-	TRBV30	TGTGCCTGGAGTGTAGATGAGGGCGGCCGGAGGAAAAAACTGTTTTTT	CAWSVDEGGRRKKLFF